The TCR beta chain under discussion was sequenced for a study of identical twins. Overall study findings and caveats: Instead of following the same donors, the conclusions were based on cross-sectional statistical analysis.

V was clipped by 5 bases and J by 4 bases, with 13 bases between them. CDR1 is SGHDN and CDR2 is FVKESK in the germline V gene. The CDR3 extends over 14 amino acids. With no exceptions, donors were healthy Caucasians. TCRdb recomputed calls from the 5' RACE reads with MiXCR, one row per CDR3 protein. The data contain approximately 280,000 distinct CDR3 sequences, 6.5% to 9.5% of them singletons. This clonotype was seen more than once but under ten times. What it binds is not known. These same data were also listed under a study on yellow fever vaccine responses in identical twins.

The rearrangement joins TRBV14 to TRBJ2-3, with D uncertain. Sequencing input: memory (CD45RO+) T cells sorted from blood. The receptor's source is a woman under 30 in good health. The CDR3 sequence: CASSLHLGADTQYF. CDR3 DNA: TGTGCCAGCAGCTTACATTTAGGAGCAGATACGCAGTATTTT.